This TCR beta chain appears in the sequencing data of a study of T-cell memory formation after mild COVID-19. Across the whole study: The TCR clusters were mostly specific to one donor.

Notes on the study in general: Researchers report contracting CD4+ clones mostly in CM and EM, with CD8+ clones in EMRA. A second wave expanding day 15 to 37 was CD4+-biased; contracting clones were balanced.

TCRdb called the 5' RACE reads again in MiXCR, with one record for every CDR3 protein. The sample carries approximately 48,000 distinct CDR3 sequences, approximately 7.6% recorded once. Germline V gives CDR1 MNHNS, CDR2 SASEGT. The V and J ends lost 2 bases and 0 bases respectively, with 4 bases between them. The CDR3 has 14 amino acids. In the case of this clonotype: No antigen is known for it.

Sequenced input: PBMCs or a T cell subset sorted from them (not recorded which). J is TRBJ1-4 and V is TRBV6-1; D gene ambiguous. The receptor was derived from a young man who had mild COVID-19 (a few samples of this study predate the infection). Cell type and time point are not known. The CDR3, as DNA: TGTGCCAGCAGTGAATATGCAACTAATGAAAAACTGTTTTTT. Protein product: CASSEYATNEKLFF.